A selection of T cell receptor beta chains follows, all from one sample in a study of T cells after yellow fever vaccination. From the 5' RACE reads, TCRdb called clonotypes with MiXCR, one entry per CDR3 protein. Of some 670,000 distinct CDR3 sequences in the sample, around an eighth were seen once. Sequenced here: PBMCs, sampled on the day of the yellow fever booster vaccination. The source is a man younger than 45 who received the YFV17D yellow fever vaccine. Both conserved end residues are part of each CDR3. D genes are given only for firm matches. Expanded clones are given a class, and other clones once, few, many or no size at all.

v_gene	len	abundance	j_gene	d_gene	CDR3aa	CDR3nt
TRBV19	14	few	TRBJ2-7	NA	CASSMFGSSYEQYF	TGTGCCAGTAGTATGTTCGGCAGTTCCTACGAGCAGTACTTC
TRBV30	14	many	TRBJ1-5	NA	CAWSVGGPNQPQHF	TGTGCCTGGAGTGTAGGGGGTCCTAATCAGCCCCAGCATTTT
TRBV19	19	NA	TRBJ2-2	TRBD1	CARFSPGTGGKYHTGELFF	TGTGCCAGATTCTCGCCCGGGACAGGGGGAAAATATCACACCGGGGAGCTGTTTTTT
TRBV18	18	NA	TRBJ2-7	TRBD2	CASSPGLAAYRGGYEQYF	TGTGCCAGCTCACCAGGACTAGCGGCCTACCGAGGGGGCTACGAGCAGTACTTC
TRBV7-2	16	NA	TRBJ2-5	NA	CASSLESSWYQETQYF	TGTGCCAGCAGCTTAGAGTCGTCGTGGTACCAAGAGACCCAGTACTTC
TRBV12-3/TRBV12-4	15	few	TRBJ2-7	TRBD2	CASKGGSGGSYEQYF	TGTGCCAGCAAAGGGGGGAGCGGGGGCTCCTACGAGCAGTACTTC
TRBV9	18	few	TRBJ2-5	TRBD2	CASSVGWTRASTQETQYF	TGTGCCAGCAGCGTAGGTTGGACTAGAGCGTCGACCCAAGAGACCCAGTACTTC
TRBV6-2/TRBV6-3	12	NA	TRBJ2-1	TRBD2	CASSYGGVEQFF	TGTGCCAGCAGTTACGGGGGGGTTGAGCAGTTCTTC
TRBV11-2	19	few	TRBJ2-7	TRBD2	CASSLTHGLAGWGGSEQYF	TGTGCCAGCAGCCTAACCCACGGACTAGCGGGTTGGGGGGGATCCGAGCAGTACTTC
TRBV3-1	16	NA	TRBJ2-3	TRBD2	CASSRTSGGSTDTQYF	TGTGCCAGCAGCCGGACTAGCGGGGGAAGCACAGATACGCAGTATTTT